This T cell receptor beta chain is from a study of blood T cell repertoires in COVID-19 (dated by TCRdb to the early 2020s). About the full investigation: The collaborator samples originated in the United States, Italy and Spain and spanned the acute and convalescent phases of COVID-19. The samples were drawn from two sources: the first 160 participants of the ongoing ImmuneRACE study, and over 950 subjects contributed by 6 global collaborators. Subjects who had been exposed to COVID-19, were actively infected with it, or had recovered from it provided the deeply sampled blood TCRbeta repertoires that made up the dataset. Where available, HLA class I and class II types were taken from metadata supplied by the sample provider and were not determined by assay-based typing. The sample metadata nearly always contained a de-identified subject ID, COVID-19 status, age in years and sex. The repertoires were released in a freely available public database intended as a resource for research on the immune response to SARS-CoV-2. The prospective study material was composed of cDNA or gDNA derived from T cells, B-cell-depleted T cells, or PBMCs.

The collaborating institutions used their own protocols to collect whole blood in K2EDTA tubes. For TCRbeta analysis, collaborators shipped samples in one of three forms: frozen whole blood, isolated PBMCs, or DNA extracted from either of those sample types. Overall study results and their limits: The quantity of clinical and demographic metadata differed by source and by participant and was supplied without curation.

The CDR3 starts with the cysteine, ends with the phenylalanine, and has 14 residues. Just the 42-base CDR3 DNA is kept, in frame starting at base 1. CDR1 and CDR2 are drawn from the germline V gene: SGHAT, FQNNGV. For this chain, trimming is 1 base at the V end and 5 bases at the J end, and the number of junction bases without a gene match is 4. The immunoSEQ Assay, a bias-controlled multiplex PCR, was used to amplify TCRbeta CDR3 regions from genomic DNA. Per the original workflow: Nucleated cell counts per sample were estimated from amplification of reference gene primers within the assay. To quantify the absolute abundance of each unique TCRbeta CDR3 rearrangement, sequence reads were collapsed and filtered. For each sample, productive Simpson clonality was calculated as the square root of Simpson's diversity index across productive rearrangements. TCRdb re-hosts the immuneACCESS table, in-frame sequences only. Its copies lack some clones; in the studies checked, an unresolved V gene accounts for under half of them, and the cause for the rest is not known. The V and J calls and clone size are taken from that table; D and trimming were inferred from the DNA. This sample lists 89,000 or so clones; roughly 82% were detected once. The ten largest clones take up 8% of the sample.

On this clone itself: Its antigen is unknown. No base qualities exist here, and no much larger clone lies one base off it.

Sequencing was carried out using peripheral blood. This sequence was found in a man in his fifties with active COVID-19. The rearrangement combines TRBV11-2 with TRBJ2-5, with 7 bases matching TRBD2. CDR3 loop: CASSLGVGGETQYF. The nucleotide sequence reads TGTGCCAGCAGCTTAGGGGTGGGAGGGGAGACCCAGTACTTC.